This T cell receptor (beta chain) comes out of a study of low-dose radiotherapy and immunotherapy resistance in tumors. Alpha- and beta-chain coverage of first-strand cDNA came from TRAV- and TRBV-specific primers. With a constant-region primer and a V-primer adapter, TCRs were subjected to approximately 18 PCR cycles of amplification. In TCRdb, the reads were re-called with MiXCR into one record per CDR3 protein. The sample holds tens of thousands of distinct CDR3 sequences, 15% to 20% seen once. A note on this clonotype: This sequence is one base from a far larger clone and is likely a read error.

The V gene end was trimmed by 4 bases and the J gene end by 10 bases; junction bases not matched to a gene: 19. The germline CDR1 and CDR2 sequences are SEHNR and FQNEAQ (reference sequence). The CDR3 extends over 18 amino acids. Described time point: before trial treatment. Donors were administered nivolumab, ipilimumab, aspirin and low-dose cyclophosphamide, together with low-dose radiotherapy. The source is a male donor with prostate cancer. This chain uses TRBV7-9 with TRBJ2-1, with 10 bases matching TRBD2. The material sequenced was PBMCs, taken before treatment. The CDR3 sequence is CASSSTGLAGDRSYEQFF. The CDR3, as DNA: TGTGCCAGCAGCTCGACAGGGCTAGCGGGGGACCGATCTTACGAGCAGTTCTTC.